This paragraph reports one T cell receptor (beta chain). The antigen is unknown. The table came from immunoSEQ multiplex PCR; TCRdb's copy has only in-frame clones and leaves some out. Counted here are about 48,000 clones, about 86% occurring once; the ten biggest clones make up 5.5% to 7%. The record originates from a study of T cell responses to AZD1222 COVID-19 vaccine. Study findings and constraints: Among vaccine-associated CD4 TCRs, coverage spanned spike, with dominance at 160-218 and 743-854. Two AZD1222 administrations were followed by greater Spike-specific TCR breadth and depth.

Second-dose intervals of approximately 4 or approximately 12 weeks were pooled. Germline trimming cut 5 bases from V and 3 bases from J; bases unmatched to any gene: 3. The CDR3 extends over 13 amino acids. Germline values: CDR1 SQVTM, CDR2 ANQGSEA. This chain links TRBV29-1 with TRBJ2-7; TRBD2 aligns across 11 bases. The receptor comes from an adult who received the AZD1222 COVID-19 vaccine. Source: peripheral blood, taken 28 days after the second AZD1222 dose. The DNA for the CDR3 is TGCAGCGTTCACGGGACTAGCGGCTACGAGCAGTACTTC. Protein product: CSVHGTSGYEQYF.